This T cell receptor (beta chain) is from a study of T cell changes during pregnancy in multiple sclerosis. Germline trimming cut 0 bases from V and 7 bases from J; bases unmatched to any gene: 6. The CDR3 length is 17 residues. Germline values: CDR1 SGHNT, CDR2 YENEEA. Data came from immunoSEQ multiplex PCR; TCRdb stores just in-frame clones and leaves some out. The sample lists roughly 40,000 clones, more than 80% occurring once. The rearrangement joins TRBV11-3 to TRBJ2-1; TRBD2 matches 13 bases. The input for sequencing was peripheral blood, taken before pregnancy. This receptor was obtained from a female donor with multiple sclerosis, enrolled in a pregnancy study. In DNA, the CDR3 is TGTGCCAGCAGCTTAGATGGGTGGACTAGCGGGAGTAATGAGCAGTTCTTC. This gives the protein CASSLDGWTSGSNEQFF.